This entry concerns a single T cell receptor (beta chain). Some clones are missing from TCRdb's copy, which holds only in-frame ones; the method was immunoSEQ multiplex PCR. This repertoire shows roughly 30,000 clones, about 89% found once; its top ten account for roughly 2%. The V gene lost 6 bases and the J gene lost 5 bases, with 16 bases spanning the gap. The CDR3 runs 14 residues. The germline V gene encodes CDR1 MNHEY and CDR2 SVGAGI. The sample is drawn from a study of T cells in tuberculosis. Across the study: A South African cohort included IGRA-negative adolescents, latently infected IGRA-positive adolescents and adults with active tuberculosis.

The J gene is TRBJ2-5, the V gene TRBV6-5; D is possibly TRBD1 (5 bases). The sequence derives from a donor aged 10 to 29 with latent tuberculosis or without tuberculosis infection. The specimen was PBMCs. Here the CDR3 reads CASRPYQGWETQYF. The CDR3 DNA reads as TGTGCCAGCAGGCCCTATCAGGGCTGGGAGACCCAGTACTTC.